This T cell receptor beta chain originates from a study of cytomegalovirus exposure and HLA in healthy donors. The V end lost 4 bases, the J end lost 7 bases, and 20 bases lay between the germline ends. The CDR3 consists of 15 residues. Germline CDR1 reads SGHNT; CDR2 reads YYREEE (reference sequence). 13 Jbeta primers and 60 Vbeta primers were used for the PCR. Using immunoSEQ multiplex PCR, the repertoire was profiled, and TCRdb retains in-frame clones only, with some absent. This sample carries 150,000 to 200,000 clones, 82% of them seen once, and the ten largest clones take approximately 1.5%. Notes on the study in general: Later genetic work tied a missense DCLRE1C variant to beta-chain V and J trimming. Researchers reported that a few CMV-associated chains were confirmed in vitro as CMV antigen-specific. Analysis was performed later, and it showed HLA-associated TCR beta chains to be more clonally expanded than equally common others.

In regard to this clone: Its antigen remains unknown.

This clonotype originated in a girl between 10 and 17 years old in good health and CMV-seropositive. The chain combines TRBV5-4 with TRBJ1-2, with D perhaps matching TRBD1 (5 bases). The sequencing input was PBMCs. The CDR3 region is CASSLAIGVNGGYTF. CDR3 nucleotide sequence: TGTGCCAGCAGCCTGGCGATAGGGGTTAACGGTGGCTACACCTTC.